This is a list of T cell receptor beta chains from one sample in a study of blood T cell repertoires in COVID-19. TCRdb's table, derived via immunoSEQ multiplex PCR, lists solely in-frame clones and lacks some. The sample lists some 420,000 clones, 85% to 90% occurring once. The specimen was PBMCs or T cells enriched from blood (not recorded which). These receptor sequences come from a man aged 25 to 40 who had recovered from COVID-19. CDR3s include the opening cysteine and the closing phenylalanine or tryptophan. D genes are given only for firm matches. Size values are once, few and many counts, or a class for expanded clones, and some rows have none.

V gene,D gene,clone size,J gene,CDR3 DNA,CDR3 protein
TRBV7-8,.,.,TRBJ2-1,TGTGCCAGCAGGAGCTACAATGAGCAGTTCTTC,CASRSYNEQFF
TRBV7-9,.,.,TRBJ1-1,TGTGCCAGCAGACTCATCTCCAGCGGGGAAGAAGCTTTCTTT,CASRLISSGEEAFF
TRBV3-1/TRBV3-2,.,.,TRBJ2-1,TGTGCCAGCAGCCAAGATTTTCCTCCAGGGGACCCCTACAATGAGCAGTTCTTC,CASSQDFPPGDPYNEQFF
TRBV6-5,TRBD2,.,TRBJ2-3,TGTGCCAGCAGTTTAGCGGGAAATACGCAGTATTTT,CASSLAGNTQYF
TRBV5-4,.,.,TRBJ2-3,TGTGCCAGCAGCTCTCGTTCGGCGGGTTTCACAGATACGCAGTATTTT,CASSSRSAGFTDTQYF
TRBV2,.,.,TRBJ2-7,TGTGCCAGCAGTACCCGTCATTCAGGGGACTTC,CASSTRHSGDF
TRBV7-9,.,once,TRBJ2-7,TGTGCCAGCAGCCCCCTTGAGGGGGTGGACGAGCAGTACTTC,CASSPLEGVDEQYF
TRBV11-1,.,.,TRBJ1-6,TGTGCCAGCAGCTTGGACAGATATTCACCCCTCCACTTT,CASSLDRYSPLHF
TRBV5-1,TRBD2,once,TRBJ2-7,TGCGCCAGCGGGACTAGCGGAGGAGAGCAGTACTTC,CASGTSGGEQYF
TRBV9,.,.,TRBJ2-7,TGTGCCAGCAGCGTAGCTGGAGGGAGTTCCGCCTACGAGCAGTACTTC,CASSVAGGSSAYEQYF
TRBV6-5,.,once,TRBJ1-5,TGTGCCAGCAGGGGGGGGCAGTCCTGGGATCAGCCCCAGCATTTT,CASRGGQSWDQPQHF
TRBV2,.,.,TRBJ2-1,TGTGCCAGCACCCCGGGTAGCGACTCCTACAATGAGCAGTTCTTC,CASTPGSDSYNEQFF
TRBV19,.,.,TRBJ1-1,TGTGCCAGTAGTATATCGGGCAGGGCGGGGGAAGCTTTCTTT,CASSISGRAGEAFF
TRBV19,.,once,TRBJ1-3,TGTGCCAGTAGTAGAGCAGGGGACACCATATATTTT,CASSRAGDTIYF
TRBV4-1,TRBD2,.,TRBJ2-5,TGCGCCAGCAGCCAAGAGGGTGTGGCGGGGGAAGAGACCCAGTACTTC,CASSQEGVAGEETQYF
TRBV11-1,.,.,TRBJ2-7,TGTGCCAGCAGCTTAGCAGGGGCGAATGCCGGCGAGCAGTACTTC,CASSLAGANAGEQYF
TRBV28,.,.,TRBJ2-7,TGTGCCAGCAGTTTAGGCCGCTACGAGCAGTACTTC,CASSLGRYEQYF
TRBV19,.,once,TRBJ2-2,TGTGCCAGTAGCTCTAAGACTCACGCGAACACCGGGGAGCTGTTTTTT,CASSSKTHANTGELFF
TRBV4-1,TRBD2,.,TRBJ2-1,TGCGCCAGCAGCCGGACTAGCGGACCCTACAATGAGCAGTTCTTC,CASSRTSGPYNEQFF
TRBV7-8,.,once,TRBJ2-3,TGTGCCAGCAGCTTAGGTGCTGGAGTCGCCCCACTCACAGATACGCAGTATTTT,CASSLGAGVAPLTDTQYF
TRBV7-9,.,.,TRBJ2-1,TGTGCCAGCAGCTCCGGGTCCCTGAGTGAGCAGTTCTTC,CASSSGSLSEQFF
TRBV28,.,.,TRBJ2-7,TGTGCCAGCAGTGAGGTGGGAGTTCAGTACTTC,CASSEVGVQYF
TRBV4-1,.,.,TRBJ2-5,TGCGCCAGCAGCCCCCTTGCACTCCAAGAGACCCAGTACTTC,CASSPLALQETQYF
TRBV27,.,once,TRBJ2-1,TGTGCCAGCCAAAGAGGCCCCTACAATGAGCAGTTCTTC,CASQRGPYNEQFF
TRBV29-1,TRBD1,once,TRBJ2-7,TGCAGCGTTCGGACAGGGCAAGACGAGCAGTACTTC,CSVRTGQDEQYF
TRBV7-9,.,few,TRBJ1-6,TGTGCCAGCAGCCAGGGGAATTCACCCCTCCACTTT,CASSQGNSPLHF
TRBV13,TRBD2,.,TRBJ2-1,TGTGCCAGCAGCTCACGCCCCCCTCGGCTAGCGGGAGGCAATGAGCAGTTCTTC,CASSSRPPRLAGGNEQFF
TRBV15,TRBD2,.,TRBJ2-3,TGTGCCACCAGCAGGGGACTAGCGGGAGCCACAGATACGCAGTATTTT,CATSRGLAGATDTQYF
TRBV21-1,.,.,TRBJ2-7,TGTGCCAGCAGCAACCCTCTCGGGACTAGCGGGACTTACGAGCAGTACTTC,CASSNPLGTSGTYEQYF
TRBV20-1,.,.,TRBJ1-1,TGCAGTGCCGGATGGAGGGATGCTTTCTTT,CSAGWRDAFF
TRBV5-4,.,.,TRBJ2-5,TGTGCCAGCAGCTTGCTCACTGAGACCCAGTACTTC,CASSLLTETQYF
TRBV13,.,once,TRBJ1-6,TGTGCCAGCAGCTTAGCAGGCCCCGATTCACCCCTCCACTTT,CASSLAGPDSPLHF
TRBV5-4,TRBD2,.,TRBJ2-3,TGTGCCAGCAGCCCCCGGGGCGGGAGGGCCGGGGATACGCAGTATTTT,CASSPRGGRAGDTQYF
TRBV28,TRBD2,.,TRBJ2-7,TGTGCCAGCAGGGAAGCGGGAGATTCCTACAACTACGAGCAGTACTTC,CASREAGDSYNYEQYF
TRBV5-5,TRBD1,.,TRBJ1-4,TGTGCCAGCAGCCCGGGACAGCCAACTAATGAAAAACTGTTTTTT,CASSPGQPTNEKLFF
TRBV4-2,TRBD1,.,TRBJ2-5,TGTGCCAGCAGCCAAGATCCGTCCGGGACAGGGGCGTTCTTGTACTTC,CASSQDPSGTGAFLYF
TRBV7-2,TRBD1,.,TRBJ1-3,TGTGCCAGCAGCGGGCGGACAGGGGAAAACACCATATATTTT,CASSGRTGENTIYF
TRBV2,TRBD2,.,TRBJ2-7,TGTGCCAGCAGGGGTAGCGGGAGGGCTCCCCACGAGCAGTACTTC,CASRGSGRAPHEQYF
TRBV5-6,TRBD2,.,TRBJ2-3,TGTGCCAGCAGCTTTTTGACTAGCGGGAGGGATACGCAGTATTTT,CASSFLTSGRDTQYF
TRBV20-1,.,.,TRBJ2-1,TGCAGTGCTGAGGACTACAATGAGCAGTTCTTC,CSAEDYNEQFF
TRBV10-3,.,.,TRBJ2-7,TGTGCCATCAGTGAGGACCCAGGGGATTCCTACGAGCAGTACTTC,CAISEDPGDSYEQYF
TRBV3-1/TRBV3-2,.,.,TRBJ2-4,TGTGCCAGCAGCCAAGATACGGGATTCAAAAACATTCAGTACTTC,CASSQDTGFKNIQYF
TRBV28,.,once,TRBJ1-2,TGTGCCAGCAGTTCCGACAGCTATGGCTACACCTTC,CASSSDSYGYTF